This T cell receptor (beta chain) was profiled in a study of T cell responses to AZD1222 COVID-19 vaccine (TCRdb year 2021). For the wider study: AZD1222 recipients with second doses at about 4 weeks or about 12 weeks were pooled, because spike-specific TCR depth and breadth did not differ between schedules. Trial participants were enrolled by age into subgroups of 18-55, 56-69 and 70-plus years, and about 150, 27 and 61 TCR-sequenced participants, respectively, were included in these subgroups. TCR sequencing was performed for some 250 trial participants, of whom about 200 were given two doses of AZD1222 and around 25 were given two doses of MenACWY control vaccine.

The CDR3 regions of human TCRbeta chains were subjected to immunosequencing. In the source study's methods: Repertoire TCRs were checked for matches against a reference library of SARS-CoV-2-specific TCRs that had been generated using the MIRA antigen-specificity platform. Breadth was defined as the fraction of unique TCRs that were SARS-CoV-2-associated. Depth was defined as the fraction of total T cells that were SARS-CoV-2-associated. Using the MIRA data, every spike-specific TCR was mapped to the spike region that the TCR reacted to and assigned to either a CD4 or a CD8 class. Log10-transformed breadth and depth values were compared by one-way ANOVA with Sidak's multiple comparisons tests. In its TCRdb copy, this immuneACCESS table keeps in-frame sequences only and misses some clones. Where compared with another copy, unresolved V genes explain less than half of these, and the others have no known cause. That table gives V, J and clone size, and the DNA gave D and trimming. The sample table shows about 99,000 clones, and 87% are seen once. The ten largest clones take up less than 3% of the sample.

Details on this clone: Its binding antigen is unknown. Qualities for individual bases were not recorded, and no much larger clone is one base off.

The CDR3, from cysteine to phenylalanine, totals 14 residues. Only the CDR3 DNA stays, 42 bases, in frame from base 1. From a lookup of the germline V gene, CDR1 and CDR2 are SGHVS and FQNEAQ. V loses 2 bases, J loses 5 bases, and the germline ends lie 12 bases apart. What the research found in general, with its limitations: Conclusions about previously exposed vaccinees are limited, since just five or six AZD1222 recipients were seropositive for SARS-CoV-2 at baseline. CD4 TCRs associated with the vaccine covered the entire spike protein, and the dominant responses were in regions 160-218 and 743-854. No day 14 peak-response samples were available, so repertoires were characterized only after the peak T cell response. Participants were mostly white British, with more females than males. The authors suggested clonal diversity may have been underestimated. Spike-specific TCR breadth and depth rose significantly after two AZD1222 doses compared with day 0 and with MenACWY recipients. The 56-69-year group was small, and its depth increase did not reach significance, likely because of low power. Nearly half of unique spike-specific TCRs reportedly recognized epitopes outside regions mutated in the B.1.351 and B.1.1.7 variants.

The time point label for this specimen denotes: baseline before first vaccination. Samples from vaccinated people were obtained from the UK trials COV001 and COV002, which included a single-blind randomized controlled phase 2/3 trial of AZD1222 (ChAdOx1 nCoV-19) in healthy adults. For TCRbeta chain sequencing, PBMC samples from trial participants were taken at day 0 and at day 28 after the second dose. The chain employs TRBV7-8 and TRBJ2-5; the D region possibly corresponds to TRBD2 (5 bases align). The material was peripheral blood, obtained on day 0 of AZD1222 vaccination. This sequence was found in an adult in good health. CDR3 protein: CASSLKRVSETQYF. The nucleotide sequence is TGTGCCAGCAGCTTAAAGAGGGTATCCGAGACCCAGTACTTC. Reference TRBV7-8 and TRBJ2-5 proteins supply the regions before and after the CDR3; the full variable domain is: GAGVSQSPRYKVAKRGQDVALRCDPISGHVSLFWYQQALGQGPEFLTYFQNEAQLDKSGLPSDRFFAERPEGSVSTLKIQRTQQEDSAVYLCASSLKRVSETQYFGPGTRLLVL.